This is a list of T cell receptor beta chains from one sample in a study of T-cell reconstitution after alpha-beta-depleted transplantation in children. MiXCR, run by TCRdb on the PCR reads, gives a single entry per CDR3 protein. The sample lists around 370,000 distinct CDR3 sequences; 10% were seen once. The material was PBMCs from the stem cell graft donor, obtained from the stem cell graft. These TCRs come from a human donor who donated a stem cell graft to a child with acute lymphoblastic leukemia. CDR3s include the opening cysteine and the closing phenylalanine or tryptophan. Fields, in order: D gene, V gene, J gene, clone size, CDR3 protein, CDR3 DNA. D genes are given only for firm matches. Some rows have no size entry. The others give once, few or many, or a class for an expanded clone.

TRBD2	TRBV20-1	TRBJ2-2	few	CSASPSVAGGTGELFF	TGCAGTGCTAGCCCGTCGGTAGCGGGAGGGACCGGGGAGCTGTTTTTT
.	TRBV29-1	TRBJ2-6	few	CSVVLNEQSGANVLTF	TGCAGCGTTGTCCTCAATGAACAGTCTGGGGCCAACGTCCTGACTTTC
TRBD1	TRBV29-1	TRBJ1-5	few	CSVGGQGGQPQHF	TGCAGCGTTGGTGGACAGGGAGGTCAGCCCCAGCATTTT
TRBD1	TRBV7-3	TRBJ1-1	few	CASSLNLGTGETEAFF	TGTGCCAGCAGCTTAAACCTAGGGACAGGGGAAACTGAAGCTTTCTTT
.	TRBV6-2/TRBV6-3	TRBJ2-7	few	CALAVWAGEQYF	TGTGCTTTAGCGGTATGGGCCGGGGAGCAGTACTTC
.	TRBV5-1	TRBJ2-3	few	CASSFEGWRALTDTQYF	TGCGCCAGCAGCTTTGAGGGCTGGCGGGCTCTCACAGATACGCAGTATTTT
.	TRBV20-1	TRBJ2-1	.	CCARQGGGMSYNEQFF	TGCTGTGCTAGACAGGGTGGAGGGATGTCCTACAATGAGCAGTTCTTC
.	TRBV10-3	TRBJ2-1	many	CAMPSYNEQFF	TGTGCCATGCCTTCCTACAATGAGCAGTTCTTC
.	TRBV4-3	TRBJ2-1	many	CASSHANEQFF	TGCGCCAGCAGCCACGCTAATGAGCAGTTCTTC
TRBD1	TRBV10-1	TRBJ2-7	many	CATLDRSYEQYF	TGCGCCACCCTGGACAGGTCCTACGAGCAGTACTTC
.	TRBV7-2	TRBJ2-1	.	CASSASRISYNEQFF	TGTGCCAGCAGCGCCAGCCGTATCTCCTACAATGAGCAGTTCTTC
TRBD2	TRBV4-1	TRBJ2-7	few	CASSRPSGNYEQYF	TGCGCCAGCAGCCGTCCTAGCGGTAACTACGAGCAGTACTTC
TRBD1	TRBV29-1	TRBJ1-1	.	CSVAGGASEAFF	TGCAGCGTTGCAGGGGGCGCGTCTGAAGCTTTCTTT
.	TRBV6-5	TRBJ2-7	.	CASSYSPGVYEQYF	TGTGCCAGCAGTTACTCGCCAGGAGTCTACGAGCAGTACTTC
TRBD2	TRBV7-9	TRBJ2-3	few	CAAAGGTDTQYF	TGTGCCGCGGCGGGGGGCACAGATACGCAGTATTTT
.	TRBV6-1	TRBJ2-2	few	CASGGLRNTGELFF	TGTGCCAGCGGCGGATTACGGAACACCGGGGAGCTGTTTTTT
TRBD2	TRBV12-3/TRBV12-4	TRBJ2-1	.	CAEVLAAYNEQFF	TGTGCCGAAGTGCTAGCGGCTTACAATGAGCAGTTCTTC
.	TRBV29-1	TRBJ2-7	few	CSGEGGKAYEQYF	TGCAGCGGGGAAGGCGGGAAGGCCTACGAGCAGTACTTC
.	TRBV6-4	TRBJ1-5	few	CASSVPFGHSINQPQHF	TGTGCCAGCAGTGTACCGTTCGGGCACTCGATCAATCAGCCCCAGCATTTT
TRBD1	TRBV18	TRBJ1-5	few	CASSPGQGARNQPQHF	TGTGCCAGCTCACCGGGTCAGGGGGCAAGAAATCAGCCCCAGCATTTT
.	TRBV6-1	TRBJ2-3	few	CASSGGKDTDTQYF	TGTGCCAGCAGTGGCGGGAAGGACACAGATACGCAGTATTTT
.	TRBV25-1	TRBJ2-1	few	CASSEWGNEQFF	TGTGCCAGCAGTGAATGGGGGAATGAGCAGTTCTTC
TRBD2	TRBV20-1	TRBJ2-1	.	CSAQAPGLAFRSYNEQFF	TGCAGTGCTCAGGCTCCGGGACTAGCCTTCCGCTCCTACAATGAGCAGTTCTTC
.	TRBV7-9	TRBJ2-7	.	CASSLMESPYYEQYF	TGTGCCAGCAGCTTAATGGAGTCTCCTTACTACGAGCAGTACTTC
TRBD1	TRBV27	TRBJ1-6	many	CASSLPHTGASSPLHF	TGTGCCAGCAGTTTACCGCACACAGGGGCATCTTCACCCCTCCACTTT
TRBD1	TRBV5-1	TRBJ2-2	.	CASSLGDRGPTGELFF	TGCGCCAGCAGCTTGGGGGACAGGGGACCCACCGGGGAGCTGTTTTTT
.	TRBV28	TRBJ2-3	many	CASIAPLTDTQYF	TGTGCCAGCATTGCCCCCCTCACAGATACGCAGTATTTT
.	TRBV5-1	TRBJ1-6	many	CASSTESGISPLHF	TGCGCCAGCAGCACGGAAAGCGGAATTTCACCCCTCCACTTT
TRBD2	TRBV3-1	TRBJ2-5	many	CASSETSGSLETQYF	TGTGCCAGCAGCGAGACTAGCGGGAGTCTTGAGACCCAGTACTTC